This T cell receptor (beta chain) was recovered during a study of blood T cells in healthy people across ages. Findings of the study overall: Roughly linear declines in TCR beta diversity per million T cells occurred with age. No one knew whether donors had CMV, which possibly confounded expanded clonotype changes.

A second PCR of roughly 6 to 12 cycles used a sample-barcoded 5' primer and a J-beta primer mix. One entry per CDR3 protein, called by TCRdb with MiXCR from the 5' RACE reads. The table includes just over 800,000 distinct CDR3 sequences, 62% detected once. Of note for this clonotype: Its specificity is not known. A much more abundant neighbour one base away suggests this may be a read error.

The authors extracted at least 6 micrograms of total RNA per sample. The sequence was obtained from a man under 40 in good health. Sequenced material: blood.

The DNA for the CDR3 is TGTGCCAGCAGCTTTCTTGCAGGGATGGCCCAAGAGACCCAGTACTTC. As protein: CASSFLAGMAQETQYF. The chain joins TRBV11-2 to TRBJ2-5; a weak D match, TRBD1 (5 bases). Germline V CDR1 and CDR2: SGHAT, FQNNGV. The CDR3 length is 16 residues. Trimming shortened V by 3 bases and J by 1 base, and 15 bases separated the two germline ends.